These 9 T cell receptor beta chains were sequenced from one sample in a study of response to subunit inactivated influenza vaccine. TCRdb reprocessed the RT-PCR reads with MiXCR, giving one entry per CDR3 protein. The sample lists 600,000 to 850,000 distinct CDR3 sequences; 14% were seen once. The sequencing here drew on PBMCs from blood, taken 14 to 15 days before vaccination. The receptor set was obtained from a man in his fifties or sixties who received an inactivated influenza vaccine.

This clonotype has ten or more counts. The chain links TRBV11-2 to TRBJ2-2; D ambiguous. Germline CDR1 is SGHAT and CDR2 is FQNNGV. The CDR3 contains 13 residues. Deletions cut 0 bases from V and 4 bases from J, with 3 bases between. The CDR3, as DNA: TGTGCCAGCAGCTTAGATCGCACCGGGGAGCTGTTTTTT. It encodes CASSLDRTGELFF.

This clonotype has at least ten counts. This chain's CDR3 is CAISAGTGNTGELFF. CDR3 coding DNA: TGTGCCATCAGTGCCGGGACAGGGAACACCGGGGAGCTGTTTTTT. The V gene is TRBV10-3, the J gene TRBJ2-2, with 8 bases fitting TRBD1. The CDR3 extends over 15 amino acids. Germline loops: CDR1 ENHRY, CDR2 SYGVKD. J gave up 1 base and V 4 bases, and 2 bases lay outside the gene matches.

The chain links TRBV7-2 to TRBJ1-1; D unclear. The CDR3 has 13 residues. Trimming shortened V by 2 bases and J by 8 bases, and 12 bases separated the two germline ends. Germline CDR1 is SGHTA and CDR2 is FQGNSA. DNA for the CDR3: TGTGCCAGCAGCTTATCTACCGGGAGCGAAGCTTTCTTT. Protein sequence: CASSLSTGSEAFF.

The chain links TRBV12-5 to TRBJ2-7; D remains ambiguous. This CDR3 has 13 residues. V lost 2 bases and J 3 bases, leaving 8 bases between the germline ends. Germline V gene data show CDR1 as LGHNT and CDR2 as FRNRAP. This chain's CDR3 is CASGLLQDYEQYF. The CDR3 DNA sequence: TGTGCTAGTGGTTTGCTTCAGGACTACGAGCAGTACTTC.

The rearrangement links TRBV15 to TRBJ1-1; D is uncertain. The CDR3 spans 14 residues. CDR1 is LNHNV and CDR2 is YYDKDF in the germline V gene (reference sequence). V lost 6 bases, J lost 8 bases, and 19 bases lay in between. DNA for the CDR3: TGTGCCACCAGGAAGCGACGGGAATCCAGAGAAGCTTTCTTT. This sequence encodes CATRKRRESREAFF.

This clonotype has only a few counts. The J gene is TRBJ1-2, the V gene TRBV6-5; 7 bases fit TRBD1. With V trimmed by 0 bases and J by 4 bases, 8 bases remained unmatched. Germline-derived CDR1 and CDR2 are MNHEY and SVGAGI. The CDR3 spans 16 residues. Here the CDR3 reads CASSYSTGPTLYGYTF. CDR3 nucleotides: TGTGCCAGCAGTTACTCGACAGGGCCTACTCTCTATGGCTACACCTTC.

The V and J genes are TRBV12-3 or TRBV12-4 and TRBJ2-6; D is unresolved. Trimming left V 6 bases short and J 2 bases short, with 11 bases between. CDR3 length equals 15 residues. The CDR3 region has the DNA TGTGCCAGCAGCCGTAGTTTGGCTGGGGCCAACGTCCTGACTTTC. This codes for CASSRSLAGANVLTF.

In this sample, this clonotype turned up a few times. This chain joins TRBV2 and TRBJ1-5, with a possible D match to TRBD1 (6 bases). The CDR3 runs to 13 residues. CDR1 and CDR2 from the germline V gene are SNHLY and FYNNEI. The germline V and J ends were trimmed by 7 bases and 5 bases, with 12 bases remaining between them. The CDR3 coding sequence is TGTGCCAGCAAAAAAGGGGGAGATCAGCCCCAGCATTTT. It is translated as CASKKGGDQPQHF.

The rearrangement joins TRBV6-5 to TRBJ2-2; 13 bases are shared with TRBD2. After removal of 4 bases from V and 1 base from J, the junction contained 0 bases not matched to a gene. Germline lookup yields CDR1 MNHEY and CDR2 SVGAGI. This CDR3 spans 16 amino acids. The CDR3 region has the DNA TGTGCCAGCAGTTGGACTAGCGGGAGGAACACCGGGGAGCTGTTTTTT. Its protein is CASSWTSGRNTGELFF.